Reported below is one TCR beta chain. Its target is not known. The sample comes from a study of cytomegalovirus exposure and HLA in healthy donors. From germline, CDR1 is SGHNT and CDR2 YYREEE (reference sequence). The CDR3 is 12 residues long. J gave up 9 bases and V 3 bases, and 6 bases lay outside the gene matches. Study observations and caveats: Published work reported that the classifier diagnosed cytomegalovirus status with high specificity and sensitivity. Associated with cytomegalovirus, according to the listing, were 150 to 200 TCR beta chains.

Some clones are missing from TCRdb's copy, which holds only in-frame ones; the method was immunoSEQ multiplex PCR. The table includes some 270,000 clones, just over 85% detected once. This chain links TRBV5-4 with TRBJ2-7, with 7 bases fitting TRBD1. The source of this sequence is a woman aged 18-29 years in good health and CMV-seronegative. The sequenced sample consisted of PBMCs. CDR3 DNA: TGTGCCAGCAGCTCTCAGGGGGTCGGGCAGTACTTC. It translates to CASSSQGVGQYF.